This TCR beta chain is drawn from a study of human T cells and chemical hapten exposure. As to this clonotype: What it binds is not known.

Study outcomes and limitations: Significantly more large CDR3 similarity clusters were formed by expanded TCRs than by controls.

V lost 3 bases, J lost 6 bases, and 5 bases lay in between. Germline V gene sequence: CDR1 MDHEN, CDR2 SYDVKM. The CDR3 sequence is 11 residues long. One entry per CDR3 protein results from TCRdb running MiXCR on the RACE reads. The sample lists around 120,000 distinct CDR3 sequences, about an eighth occurring once. Time point defined: patch test 1, 2 weeks after DPC sensitization. Treatment: therapeutic diphenylcyclopropenone sensitization with weekly scalp DPC. This TCR was recovered from a man aged 18 to 30 with alopecia areata. Some clones in this sample may be carry-over from other donors' samples. The rearrangement links TRBV28 to TRBJ2-5; D remains unclear. The sequenced sample was whole blood, obtained in connection with sensitization to the hapten diphenylcyclopropenone (DPC). The CDR3 DNA reads TGTGCCAGCAGTTTTGAGAAGACCCAGTACTTC. Protein sequence: CASSFEKTQYF.